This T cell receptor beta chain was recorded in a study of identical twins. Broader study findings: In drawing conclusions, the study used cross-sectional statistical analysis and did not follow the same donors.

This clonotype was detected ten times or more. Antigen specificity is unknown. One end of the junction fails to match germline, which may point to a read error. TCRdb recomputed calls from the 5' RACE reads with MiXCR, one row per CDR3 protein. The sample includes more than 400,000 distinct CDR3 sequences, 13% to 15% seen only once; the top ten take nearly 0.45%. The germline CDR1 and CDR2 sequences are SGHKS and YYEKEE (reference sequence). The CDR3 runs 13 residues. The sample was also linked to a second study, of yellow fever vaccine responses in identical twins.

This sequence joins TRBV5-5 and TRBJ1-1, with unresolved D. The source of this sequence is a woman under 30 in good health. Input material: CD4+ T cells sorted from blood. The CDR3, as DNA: TGTGCCAGCAGCTTGAATCAAGTCTCTGACGCTTTCTTT. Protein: CASSLNQVSDAFF.